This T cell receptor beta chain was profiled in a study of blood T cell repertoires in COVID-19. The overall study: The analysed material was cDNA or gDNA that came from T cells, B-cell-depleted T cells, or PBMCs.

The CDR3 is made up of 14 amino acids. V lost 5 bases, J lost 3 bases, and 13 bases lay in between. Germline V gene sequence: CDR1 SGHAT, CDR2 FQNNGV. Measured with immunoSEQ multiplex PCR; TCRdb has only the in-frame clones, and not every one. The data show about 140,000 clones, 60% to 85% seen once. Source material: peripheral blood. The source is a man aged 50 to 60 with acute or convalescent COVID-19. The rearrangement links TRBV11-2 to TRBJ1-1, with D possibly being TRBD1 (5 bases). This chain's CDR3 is CASSLKAGYTEAFF. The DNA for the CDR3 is TGTGCCAGCAGCCTGAAGGCAGGGTACACTGAAGCTTTCTTT. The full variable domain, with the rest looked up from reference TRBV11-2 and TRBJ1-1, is EAGVAQSPRYKIIEKRQSVAFWCNPISGHATLYWYQQILGQGPKLLIQFQNNGVVDDSQLPKDRFSAERLKGVDSTLKIQPAKLEDSAVYLCASSLKAGYTEAFFGQGTRLTVV.